This T cell receptor beta chain is drawn from a study of blood T cell repertoires in COVID-19. Study summary: Specimens from acute and convalescent COVID-19 originated in the United States, Italy and Spain. PBMCs, B-cell-depleted T cells, or T cells provided the cDNA or gDNA that made up the material.

In the original workflow: The assay estimated nucleated cells by amplifying reference gene primers. TCRdb's table, derived via immunoSEQ multiplex PCR, lists solely in-frame clones and lacks some. Clonal size and the V and J genes are those of that table, whereas D and trimming came from the DNA. The table lists about 140,000 clones, over 70% of them singletons. Trimming cost V 5 bases and J 0 bases; bases outside gene matches: 6. This CDR3 region has 15 residues. Germline lookup yields CDR1 MNHNY and CDR2 SVGAGI (reference sequence). The sequence came from a man between 60 and 70 years old with active or convalescent COVID-19. Sequenced sample: peripheral blood. This chain connects TRBV6-6 to TRBJ1-2; TRBD1 aligns across 7 bases. The CDR3 reads CASSDRAQANYGYTF. CDR3 coding DNA: TGTGCCAGCAGTGACAGGGCACAGGCTAACTATGGCTACACCTTC.